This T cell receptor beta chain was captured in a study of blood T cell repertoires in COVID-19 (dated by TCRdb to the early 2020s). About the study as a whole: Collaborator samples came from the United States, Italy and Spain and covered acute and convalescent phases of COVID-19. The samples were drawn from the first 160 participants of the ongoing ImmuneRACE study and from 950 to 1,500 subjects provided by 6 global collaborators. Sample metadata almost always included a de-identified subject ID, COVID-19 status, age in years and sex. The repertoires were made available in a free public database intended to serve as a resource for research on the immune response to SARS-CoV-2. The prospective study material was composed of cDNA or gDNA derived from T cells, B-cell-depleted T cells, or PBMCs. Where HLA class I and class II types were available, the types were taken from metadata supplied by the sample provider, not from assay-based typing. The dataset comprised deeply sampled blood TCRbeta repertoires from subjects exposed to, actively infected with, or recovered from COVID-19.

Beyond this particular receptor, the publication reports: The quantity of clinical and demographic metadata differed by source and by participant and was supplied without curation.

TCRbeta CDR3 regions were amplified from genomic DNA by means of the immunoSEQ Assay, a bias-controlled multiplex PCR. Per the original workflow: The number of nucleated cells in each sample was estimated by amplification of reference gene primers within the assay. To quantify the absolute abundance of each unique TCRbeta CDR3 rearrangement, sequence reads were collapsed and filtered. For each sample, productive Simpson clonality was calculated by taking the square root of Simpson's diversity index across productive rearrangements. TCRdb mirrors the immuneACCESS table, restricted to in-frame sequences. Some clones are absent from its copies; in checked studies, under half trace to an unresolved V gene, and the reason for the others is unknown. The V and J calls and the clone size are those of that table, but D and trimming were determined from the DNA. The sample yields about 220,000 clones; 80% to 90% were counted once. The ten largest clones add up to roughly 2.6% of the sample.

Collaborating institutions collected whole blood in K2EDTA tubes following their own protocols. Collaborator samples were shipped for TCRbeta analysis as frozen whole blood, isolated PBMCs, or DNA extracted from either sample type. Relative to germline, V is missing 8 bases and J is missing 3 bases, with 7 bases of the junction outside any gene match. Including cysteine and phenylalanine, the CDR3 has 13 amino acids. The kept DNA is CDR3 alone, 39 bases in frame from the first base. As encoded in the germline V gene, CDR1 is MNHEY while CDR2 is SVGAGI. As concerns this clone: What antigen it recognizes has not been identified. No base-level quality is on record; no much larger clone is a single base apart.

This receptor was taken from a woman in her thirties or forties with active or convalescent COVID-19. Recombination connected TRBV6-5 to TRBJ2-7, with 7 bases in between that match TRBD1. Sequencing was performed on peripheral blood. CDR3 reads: CASGRDRDYEQYF. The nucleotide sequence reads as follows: TGTGCCAGCGGCAGGGACAGAGACTACGAGCAGTACTTC.